Shown below are 2 T cell receptor beta chains from a single sample sequenced in a study of T cells in Graves' hyperthyroidism and ophthalmopathy. RNA transcripts provided the source from which TCR beta CDR3 regions were amplified. In the first-round RT-PCR of the TCR CDR3, the HTBI primer set was used. MiXCR was run by TCRdb on the multiplex PCR reads, yielding one entry per CDR3 protein. The profile shows around 520,000 distinct CDR3 sequences, 12% to 15% of them singletons. The material sequenced was blood. These receptors were taken from a woman aged 40 to 50 with Graves' hyperthyroidism.

The chain combines TRBV6-2 or TRBV6-3 with TRBJ2-5; weak D call: TRBD1 (5 bases). The V gene lost 5 bases and the J gene lost 4 bases, with 17 bases spanning the gap. This CDR3 comprises 15 residues. Looked up from germline, CDR1 is MNHEY and CDR2 is SVGEGT. CDR3 nucleotide sequence: TGTGCCAGCAGTACCGTTTCACAGGCAGGAGAGACCCAGTACTTC. This sequence encodes CASSTVSQAGETQYF.

This clonotype has a count of ten or more. The CDR3 loop is CASSRKQGGSEQFF. DNA for the CDR3: TGTGCCAGCAGTCGGAAACAGGGGGGGAGCGAGCAGTTCTTC. The V call is TRBV12-3 or TRBV12-4, the J call TRBJ2-1; a possible D gene is TRBD1 (8 bases). This CDR3 is 14 amino acids long. With 5 bases removed from V and 10 bases from J, the gap between germline ends came to 18 bases.